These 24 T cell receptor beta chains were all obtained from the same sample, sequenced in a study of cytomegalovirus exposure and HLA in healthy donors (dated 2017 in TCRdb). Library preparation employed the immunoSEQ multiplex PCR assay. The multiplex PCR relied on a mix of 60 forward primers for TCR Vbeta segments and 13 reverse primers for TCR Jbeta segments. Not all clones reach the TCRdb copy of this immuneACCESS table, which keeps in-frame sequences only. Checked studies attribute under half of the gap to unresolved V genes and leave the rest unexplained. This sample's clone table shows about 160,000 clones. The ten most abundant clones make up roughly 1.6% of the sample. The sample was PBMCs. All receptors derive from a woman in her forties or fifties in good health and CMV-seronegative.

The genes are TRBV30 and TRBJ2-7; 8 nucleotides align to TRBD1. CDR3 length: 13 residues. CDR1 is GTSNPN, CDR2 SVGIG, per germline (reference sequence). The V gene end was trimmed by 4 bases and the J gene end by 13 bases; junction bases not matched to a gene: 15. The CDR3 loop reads CAWTQTGAFDAYF. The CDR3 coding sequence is TGTGCCTGGACCCAGACAGGGGCGTTCGACGCATACTTC.

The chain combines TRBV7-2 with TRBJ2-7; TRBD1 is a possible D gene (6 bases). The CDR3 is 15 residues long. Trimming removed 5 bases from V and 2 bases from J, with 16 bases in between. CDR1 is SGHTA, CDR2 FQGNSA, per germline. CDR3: CASSKPGHNTYEQYF. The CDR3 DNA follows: TGTGCCAGCAGCAAACCGGGACACAATACCTACGAGCAGTACTTC.

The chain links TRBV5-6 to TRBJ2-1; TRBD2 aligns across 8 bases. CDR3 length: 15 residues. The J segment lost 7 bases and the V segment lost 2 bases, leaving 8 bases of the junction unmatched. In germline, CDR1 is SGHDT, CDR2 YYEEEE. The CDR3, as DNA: TGTGCCAGCAGCTTCTGGGGACTAGTCCCTAATGAGCAGTTCTTC. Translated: CASSFWGLVPNEQFF. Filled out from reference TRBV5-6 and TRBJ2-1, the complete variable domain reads DAGVTQSPTHLIKTRGQQVTLRCSPKSGHDTVSWYQQALGQGPQFIFQYYEEEERQRGNFPDRFSGHQFPNYSSELNVNALLLGDSALYLCASSFWGLVPNEQFFGPGTRLTVL.

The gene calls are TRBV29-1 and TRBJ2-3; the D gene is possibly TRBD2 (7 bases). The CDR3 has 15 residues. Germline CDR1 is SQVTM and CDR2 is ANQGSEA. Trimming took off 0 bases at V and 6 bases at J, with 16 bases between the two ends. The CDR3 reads CSVEDLRRGQDTQYF. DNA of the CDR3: TGCAGCGTTGAAGATCTTCGGCGGGGGCAGGATACGCAGTATTTT.

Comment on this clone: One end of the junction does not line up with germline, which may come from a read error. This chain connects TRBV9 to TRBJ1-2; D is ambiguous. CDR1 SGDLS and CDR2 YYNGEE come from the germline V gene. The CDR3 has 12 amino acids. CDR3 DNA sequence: TGTGCCAGCAGCGCCGACAACTTTGGCTACACCTTC. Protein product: CASSADNFGYTF. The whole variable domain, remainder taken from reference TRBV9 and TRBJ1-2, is DSGVTQTPKHLITATGQRVTLRCSPRSGDLSVYWYQQSLDQGLQFLIQYYNGEERAKGNILERFSAQQFPDLHSELNLSSLELGDSALYFCASSADNFGYTFGSGTRLTVV.

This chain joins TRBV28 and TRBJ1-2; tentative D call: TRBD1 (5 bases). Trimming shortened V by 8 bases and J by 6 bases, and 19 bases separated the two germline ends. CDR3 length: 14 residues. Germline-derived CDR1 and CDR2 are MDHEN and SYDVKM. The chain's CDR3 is CASSSFQGNNGYTF. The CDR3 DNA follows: TGTGCCAGCTCTAGTTTCCAGGGAAACAATGGCTACACCTTC.

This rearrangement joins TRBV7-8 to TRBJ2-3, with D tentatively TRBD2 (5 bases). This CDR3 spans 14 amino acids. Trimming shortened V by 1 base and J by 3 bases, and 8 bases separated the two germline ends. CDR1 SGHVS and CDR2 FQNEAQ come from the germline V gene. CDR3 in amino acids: CASSLEGGTDTQYF. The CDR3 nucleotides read TGTGCCAGCAGCTTAGAAGGCGGGACAGATACGCAGTATTTT.

CDR3: CASSQAQRRQDEQFF. In DNA form, the CDR3 reads TGTGCCAGCAGCCAAGCTCAGCGGAGGCAGGATGAGCAGTTCTTC. V usage is TRBV4-2 and J usage is TRBJ2-1; tentative D call: TRBD2 (5 bases). V lost 1 base and J lost 8, with 15 bases in between. This CDR3 region has 15 residues. Germline V gene data show CDR1 as LGHNA and CDR2 as YNFKEQ.

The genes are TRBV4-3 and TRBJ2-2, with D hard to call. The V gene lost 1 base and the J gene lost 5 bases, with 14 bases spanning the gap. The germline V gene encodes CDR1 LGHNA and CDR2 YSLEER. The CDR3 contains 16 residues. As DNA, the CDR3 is TGCGCCAGCAGCCAAGGGTTTAGGAGCCCTACCGGGGAGCTGTTTTTT. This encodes CASSQGFRSPTGELFF.

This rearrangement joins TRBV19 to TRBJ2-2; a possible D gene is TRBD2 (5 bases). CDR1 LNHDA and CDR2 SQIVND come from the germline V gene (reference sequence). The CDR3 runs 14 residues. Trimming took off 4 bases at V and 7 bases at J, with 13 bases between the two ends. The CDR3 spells CASSSGSAGGELFF. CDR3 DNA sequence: TGTGCCAGTAGTAGCGGGTCGGCAGGCGGGGAGCTGTTTTTT.

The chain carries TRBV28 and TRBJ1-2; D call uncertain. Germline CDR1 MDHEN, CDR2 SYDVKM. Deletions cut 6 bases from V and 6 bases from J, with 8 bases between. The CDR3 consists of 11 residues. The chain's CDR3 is CASSIRDGYTF. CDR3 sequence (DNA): TGTGCCAGCAGCATAAGAGATGGCTACACCTTC.

The CDR3 DNA reads as TGTGCCAGTAGTATTCGAGGGGACAGCGAGCAGTACTTC. Its protein is CASSIRGDSEQYF. The chain combines TRBV19 with TRBJ2-7; 7 nucleotides match TRBD1. Germline CDR1 is LNHDA and CDR2 is SQIVND (reference sequence). CDR3 length equals 13 residues. V lost 3 bases, J lost 6 bases, and 5 bases stayed unmatched.

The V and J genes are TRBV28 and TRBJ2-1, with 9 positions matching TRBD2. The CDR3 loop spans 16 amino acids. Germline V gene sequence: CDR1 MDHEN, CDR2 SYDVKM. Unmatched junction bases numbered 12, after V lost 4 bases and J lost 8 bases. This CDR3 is CASSSRVWAGGDEQFF. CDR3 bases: TGTGCCAGCAGTTCCCGAGTTTGGGCGGGGGGGGATGAGCAGTTCTTC. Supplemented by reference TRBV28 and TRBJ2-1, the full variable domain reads DVKVTQSSRYLVKRTGEKVFLECVQDMDHENMFWYRQDPGLGLRLIYFSYDVKMKEKGDIPEGYSVSREKKERFSLILESASTNQTSMYLCASSSRVWAGGDEQFFGPGTRLTVL.

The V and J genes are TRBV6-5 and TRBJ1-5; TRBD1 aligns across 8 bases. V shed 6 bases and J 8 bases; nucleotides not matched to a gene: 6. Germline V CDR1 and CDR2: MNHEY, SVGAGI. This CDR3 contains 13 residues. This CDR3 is CASRPQGAEPQHF. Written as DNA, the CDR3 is TGTGCCAGCAGGCCCCAGGGGGCTGAGCCCCAGCATTTT.

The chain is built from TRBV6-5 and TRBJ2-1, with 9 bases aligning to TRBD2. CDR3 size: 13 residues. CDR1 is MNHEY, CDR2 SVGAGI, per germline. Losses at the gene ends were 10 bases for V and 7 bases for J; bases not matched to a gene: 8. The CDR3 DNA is TGTGCCACCCGCCTTAGCGGGAGTAATGAGCAGTTCTTC. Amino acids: CATRLSGSNEQFF.

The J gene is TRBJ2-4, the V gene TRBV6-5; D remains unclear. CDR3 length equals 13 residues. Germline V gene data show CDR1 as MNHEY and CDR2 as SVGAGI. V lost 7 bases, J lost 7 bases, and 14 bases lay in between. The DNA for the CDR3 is TGTGCCAGCAAGCAACAGAGTACTAACATTCAGTACTTC. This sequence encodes CASKQQSTNIQYF.

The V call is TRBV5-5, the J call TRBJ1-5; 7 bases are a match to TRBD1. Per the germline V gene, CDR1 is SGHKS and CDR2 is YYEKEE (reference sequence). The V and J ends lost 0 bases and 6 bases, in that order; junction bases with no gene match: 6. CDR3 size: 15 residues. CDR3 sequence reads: CASSLAGGGGQPQHF. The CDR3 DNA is TGTGCCAGCAGCTTGGCGGGAGGGGGCGGTCAGCCCCAGCATTTT.

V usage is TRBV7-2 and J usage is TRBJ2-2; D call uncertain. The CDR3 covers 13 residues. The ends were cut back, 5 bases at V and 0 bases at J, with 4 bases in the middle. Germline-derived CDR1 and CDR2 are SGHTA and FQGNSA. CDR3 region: CASSLPNTGELFF. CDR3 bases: TGTGCCAGCAGCCTCCCGAACACCGGGGAGCTGTTTTTT.

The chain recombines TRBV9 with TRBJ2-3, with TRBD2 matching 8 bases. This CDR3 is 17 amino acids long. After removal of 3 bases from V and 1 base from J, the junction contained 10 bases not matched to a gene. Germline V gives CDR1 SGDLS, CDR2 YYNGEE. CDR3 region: CASSAVGREGRTDTQYF. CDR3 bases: TGTGCCAGCAGCGCCGTTGGCCGGGAGGGCCGCACAGATACGCAGTATTTT.

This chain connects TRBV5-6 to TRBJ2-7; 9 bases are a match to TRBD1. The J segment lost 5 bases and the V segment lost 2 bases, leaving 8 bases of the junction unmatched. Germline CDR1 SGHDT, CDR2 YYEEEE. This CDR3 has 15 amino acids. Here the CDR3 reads CASSFTGTGFHEQYF. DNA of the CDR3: TGTGCCAGCAGCTTCACCGGGACAGGGTTCCACGAGCAGTACTTC.

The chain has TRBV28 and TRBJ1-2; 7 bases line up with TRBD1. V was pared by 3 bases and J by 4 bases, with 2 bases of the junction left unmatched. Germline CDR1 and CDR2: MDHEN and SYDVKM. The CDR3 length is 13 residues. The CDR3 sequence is CASSLGQLYGYTF. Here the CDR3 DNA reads TGTGCCAGCAGTTTGGGACAGCTCTATGGCTACACCTTC.

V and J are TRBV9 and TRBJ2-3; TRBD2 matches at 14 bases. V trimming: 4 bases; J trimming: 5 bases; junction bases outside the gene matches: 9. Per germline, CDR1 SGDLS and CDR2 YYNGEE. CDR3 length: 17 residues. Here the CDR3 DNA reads TGTGCCAGCAGCTTCCAGACTAGCGGGGGGGCCGGAGATACGCAGTATTTT. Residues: CASSFQTSGGAGDTQYF.

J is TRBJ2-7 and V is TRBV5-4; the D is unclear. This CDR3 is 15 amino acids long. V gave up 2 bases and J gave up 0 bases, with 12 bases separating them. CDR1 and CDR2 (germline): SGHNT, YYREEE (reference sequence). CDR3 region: CASSFAPSPSYEQYF. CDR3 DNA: TGTGCCAGCAGCTTCGCGCCTAGTCCCTCCTACGAGCAGTACTTC.

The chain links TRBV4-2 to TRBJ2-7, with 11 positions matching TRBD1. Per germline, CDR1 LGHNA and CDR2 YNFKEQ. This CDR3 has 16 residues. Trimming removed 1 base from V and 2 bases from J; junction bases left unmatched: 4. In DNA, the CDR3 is TGTGCCAGCAGCCAAGGGGGGGACAGGGGGACCTACGAGCAGTACTTC. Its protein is CASSQGGDRGTYEQYF.